This T cell receptor (beta chain) was sequenced during a study of blood T cell repertoires in COVID-19 (dated by TCRdb to 2018 to 2020). Concerning the study at large: Samples from collaborators originated in the United States, Italy and Spain and spanned both the acute and convalescent phases of COVID-19. The prospective study material was composed of cDNA or gDNA derived from T cells, B-cell-depleted T cells, or PBMCs. The repertoires were released in a freely available public database meant as a resource for research on the immune response to SARS-CoV-2. Nearly every sample came with metadata listing a de-identified subject ID, COVID-19 status, age in years and sex. The dataset comprised deeply sampled blood TCRbeta repertoires from subjects exposed to, actively infected with, or recovered from COVID-19. Where HLA class I and class II types were available, the types were taken from metadata supplied by the sample provider, not from assay-based typing. The samples were drawn from the first 160 participants of the ongoing ImmuneRACE study and from 1,200 or so subjects provided by 6 global collaborators.

A word on this clone: The antigen it binds to is not known. Per-base quality was not reported, and no clone a single base away is much larger than it.

TCRbeta CDR3 regions were amplified from genomic DNA by means of the immunoSEQ Assay, a bias-controlled multiplex PCR. The source study handled its data this way. Within the assay, amplification of reference gene primers was used to estimate how many nucleated cells each sample contained. To quantify the absolute abundance of each unique TCRbeta CDR3 rearrangement, sequence reads were collapsed and filtered. For each sample, productive Simpson clonality was calculated as the square root of Simpson's diversity index over productive rearrangements. The immuneACCESS repertoire file appears here via TCRdb, limited to in-frame rearrangements. These files lack a portion of the clones; in checked studies, under half of the deficit traces to unresolved V genes, and the cause of the others is not known. Clonal size and the V and J genes are those of that table, whereas D and trimming came from the DNA. The sample records about 420,000 clones, about 87% of which are singletons. The ten largest clonotypes hold roughly 0.84% of the sample.

One collaborating source in Seattle enrolled patients while the patients were actively infected and followed the patients over time throughout the course of disease. Collaborating institutions collected whole blood in K2EDTA tubes following their own protocols. For TCRbeta analysis, collaborator samples were shipped as frozen whole blood, as isolated PBMCs, or as DNA extracted from either sample type. V is pared back by 0 bases and J by 2 bases, with 6 bases lying between the germline termini. The cysteine opens and the phenylalanine closes a CDR3 of 14 amino acids. Solely the CDR3 DNA is kept, with 42 bases framed from the first base. Sequences MNHNY (CDR1) and SVGAGI (CDR2) are obtained from the germline V gene (reference sequence). The paper as a whole reports these results and caveats: How much clinical and demographic metadata was included differed by source and by participant, and the metadata was provided uncurated.

This chain is built from TRBV6-6 and TRBJ2-3; the D gene identity is not certain. This receptor was taken from a man aged 18 to 30 with COVID-19, enrolled during active disease. The sample consisted of peripheral blood. This receptor carries the CDR3 CASSYSGATDTQYF. The DNA sequence is TGTGCCAGCAGTTACTCTGGAGCCACAGATACGCAGTATTTT.